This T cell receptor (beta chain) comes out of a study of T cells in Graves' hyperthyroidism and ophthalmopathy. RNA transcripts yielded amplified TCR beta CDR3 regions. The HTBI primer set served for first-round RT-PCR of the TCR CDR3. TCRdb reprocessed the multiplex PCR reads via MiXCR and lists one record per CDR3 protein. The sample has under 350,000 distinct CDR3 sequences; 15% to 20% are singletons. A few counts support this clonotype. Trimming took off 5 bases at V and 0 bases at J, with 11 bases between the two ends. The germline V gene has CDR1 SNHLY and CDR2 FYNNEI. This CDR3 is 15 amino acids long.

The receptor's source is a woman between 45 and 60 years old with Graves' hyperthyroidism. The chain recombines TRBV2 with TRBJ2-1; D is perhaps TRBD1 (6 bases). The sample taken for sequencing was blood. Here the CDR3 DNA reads TGTGCCAGCAGTACAGGGCCCTCCTCCTACAATGAGCAGTTCTTC. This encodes CASSTGPSSYNEQFF.